This T cell receptor (beta chain) stems from a study of blood T cell repertoires in COVID-19. Across the study: Nucleic acid was either cDNA or gDNA, and it came from T cells, B-cell-depleted T cells, or PBMCs.

Libraries were prepared by immunoSEQ multiplex PCR; TCRdb keeps only in-frame clonotypes and omits some of them. In the table there are 200,000 to 250,000 clones, approximately 83% of which are singletons. Participants had their cohort set by participant-reported clinical history. This CDR3 spans 13 amino acids. V lost 8 bases, J lost 1 base, and 2 bases stayed unmatched. Germline values: CDR1 WNHNN, CDR2 SYGVQD (reference sequence). The receptor's source is a woman in her fifties or sixties who had recovered from COVID-19. Source material: PBMCs or T cells enriched from blood (not recorded which). V and J are TRBV10-1 and TRBJ1-1; 9 nucleotides match TRBD1. The CDR3 DNA is TGCGCCAGCTCGGGACAGGGGAACACTGAAGCTTTCTTT. Its translation: CASSGQGNTEAFF.